Presented here are 21 T cell receptor beta chains from one specimen sequenced in a study of shared clonotypes between healthy human individuals. Generated by immunoSEQ multiplex PCR, the TCRdb table keeps only in-frame clones and is missing some. The data hold some 500,000 clones, with 90% to 97% observed a single time. The sample taken for sequencing was naive CD4+ T cells sorted from blood. Regarding subset: CD45RA+ positively selected. The receptors shown here come from a young woman in good health.

This clone was recorded a few times. The same CDR3 can be traced to other DNA sequences in this sample. The chain has TRBV6-5 and TRBJ2-7; 12 positions agree with TRBD2. Germline V gives CDR1 MNHEY, CDR2 SVGAGI. J was trimmed by 2 bases and V by 5 bases; bases with no gene match: 1. The CDR3 consists of 14 residues. The CDR3: CASSRLAGAYEQYF. CDR3 sequence (DNA): TGTGCCAGCAGTCGACTAGCGGGAGCCTACGAGCAGTACTTC.

The J gene is TRBJ2-7, the V gene TRBV4-1, with 11 bases matching TRBD2. Germline lookup yields CDR1 MGHRA and CDR2 YSYEKL. The CDR3 runs 15 residues. V lost 2 bases, J lost 4 bases, and 4 bases stayed unmatched. The CDR3 nucleotides are TGCGCCAGCAGCCAACCTGCTAGCGGGAGGTACGAGCAGTACTTC. Its protein is CASSQPASGRYEQYF.

The chain recombines TRBV7-6 with TRBJ1-1, with 10 positions matching TRBD1. J gave up 4 bases and V 0 bases, and 2 bases lay outside the gene matches. The CDR3 loop spans 15 amino acids. CDR1 and CDR2 (germline): SGHVS, FNYEAQ. The DNA for the CDR3 is TGTGCCAGCAGCTTAGCGGGGACAGGGGTCACTGAAGCTTTCTTT. Protein product: CASSLAGTGVTEAFF.

The rearrangement uses TRBV6-6 and TRBJ2-7, with 9 bases that match TRBD1. The V gene's germline CDR1 is MNHNY and CDR2 SVGAGI (reference sequence). The V segment lost 6 bases and the J segment 3 bases; nucleotides outside the gene matches: 6. The CDR3 consists of 14 residues. The CDR3 reads CASSTDRGRYEQYF. CDR3 DNA sequence: TGTGCCAGCAGCACGGACAGGGGACGCTACGAGCAGTACTTC.

The chain has TRBV28 and TRBJ2-5; D is perhaps TRBD2 (6 bases). The germline V and J ends were trimmed by 1 base and 11 bases, with 17 bases remaining between them. The length of the CDR3 is 14 residues. The V gene's germline CDR1 is MDHEN and CDR2 SYDVKM. CDR3 in DNA: TGTGCCAGCAGTTTATCGAACATGGCCCGGGGGCAGTACTTC. Amino acid sequence: CASSLSNMARGQYF.

This chain uses TRBV5-4 with TRBJ2-5; 15 nucleotides align to TRBD2. The CDR3 is 18 residues long. The germline gives CDR1 SGHNT, CDR2 YYREEE (reference sequence). The V segment lost 0 bases and the J segment 5 bases; nucleotides outside the gene matches: 8. This CDR3 is CASSLDGTSGGTWETQYF. DNA for the CDR3: TGTGCCAGCAGCTTGGATGGGACTAGCGGGGGGACGTGGGAGACCCAGTACTTC.

The chain uses TRBV5-4 and TRBJ2-3; 10 bases are a match to TRBD2. This CDR3 region has 16 residues. V shed 0 bases, J shed 1 base, and the junction held 2 bases outside the gene matches. Germline assignment: CDR1 SGHNT and CDR2 YYREEE (reference sequence). CDR3 loop: CASSLVGLAGTDTQYF. The CDR3 DNA follows: TGTGCCAGCAGCTTGGTCGGACTAGCGGGCACAGATACGCAGTATTTT.

The V and J genes are TRBV15 and TRBJ1-2, with D maybe TRBD1 (5 bases). The germline V gene has CDR1 LNHNV and CDR2 YYDKDF (reference sequence). The ends were cut back, 0 bases at V and 4 bases at J, with 9 bases in the middle. The CDR3 runs to 14 residues. The CDR3 nucleotides read TGTGCCACCAGCAGAGAGGCAGGGCTCTATGGCTACACCTTC. Its translation: CATSREAGLYGYTF.

This sequence joins TRBV5-4 and TRBJ2-7, with TRBD1 matching 9 bases. Germline trimming cut 4 bases from V and 5 bases from J; bases unmatched to any gene: 10. There are 15 residues in the CDR3. Germline CDR1 reads SGHNT; CDR2 reads YYREEE (reference sequence). CDR3 sequence (DNA): TGTGCCAGCAGCCGCCCGGGACAGGGAGCCCACGAGCAGTACTTC. Its translation is CASSRPGQGAHEQYF.

This clone turned up a few times. The DNA of the CDR3 is TGTGCCAGCAGTAAGGGACCGACCTACACTGAAGCTTTCTTT. Its translation is CASSKGPTYTEAFF. The genes are TRBV25-1 and TRBJ1-1; tentative D call: TRBD1 (5 bases). Germline V gene lookup returns CDR1 MGHDK and CDR2 SYGVNS. This CDR3 has 14 amino acids. Trimming took off 5 bases at V and 3 bases at J, with 13 bases between the two ends. Based on the CDR3 plus reference TRBV25-1 and TRBJ1-1, the full variable domain is EADIYQTPRYLVIGTGKKITLECSQTMGHDKMYWYQQDPGMELHLIHYSYGVNSTEKGDLSSESTVSRIRTEHFPLTLESARPSHTSQYLCASSKGPTYTEAFFGQGTRLTVV.

This clone was seen just once. The rearrangement links TRBV7-6 to TRBJ2-7; no clear D gene. This CDR3 spans 11 amino acids. CDR1 SGHVS and CDR2 FNYEAQ come from the germline V gene. V was shortened by 3 bases and J by 4 bases, with 4 bases between the two germline ends. CDR3 loop: CASSFQYEQYF. CDR3 nucleotides: TGTGCCAGCAGCTTTCAGTACGAGCAGTACTTC.

V usage is TRBV18 and J usage is TRBJ2-5; D is undetermined. CDR3 size: 13 residues. CDR1 KGHSH and CDR2 LQKENI come from the germline V gene. V was clipped by 0 bases and J by 2 bases, with 4 bases between them. CDR3 nucleotides: TGTGCCAGCTCACCACCTTTACAAGAGACCCAGTACTTC. It yields the protein CASSPPLQETQYF.

The gene calls are TRBV18 and TRBJ1-1; 7 positions match TRBD1. From germline, CDR1 is KGHSH and CDR2 LQKENI. Trimming removed 6 bases from V and 4 bases from J; junction bases left unmatched: 8. This CDR3 region has 14 residues. The CDR3 region has the DNA TGTGCCAGCTCGCGGGGACAGCCCCCCACTGAAGCTTTCTTT. It encodes CASSRGQPPTEAFF.

This clone was recorded only once. The J gene is TRBJ1-2, the V gene TRBV2; D may be TRBD1 (6 bases). Trimming removed 4 bases at V and 6 bases at J, with 15 bases between. This CDR3 has 14 residues. Germline-derived CDR1 and CDR2 are SNHLY and FYNNEI. CDR3 nucleotides: TGTGCCAGCAGTGCAATAGGGACATTAAATGGCTACACCTTC. Residues: CASSAIGTLNGYTF.

V gene TRBV11-2 combines with J gene TRBJ1-1; the D is unclear. Trimming stripped 7 bases from V and 10 bases from J, with 22 bases between. The CDR3 has 14 amino acids. The germline V gene encodes CDR1 SGHAT and CDR2 FQNNGV. DNA of the CDR3: TGTGCCAGCACCCCTAGTCTAGGTGGGATTGGAGCTTTCTTT. It translates to CASTPSLGGIGAFF.

The chain is built from TRBV11-2 and TRBJ1-6, with D possibly TRBD1 on 5 matching bases. Germline V lookup: CDR1 SGHAT, CDR2 FQNNGV. Between the trimmed V and J ends, which lost 0 bases and 7 bases, there was a span of 13 bases. This CDR3 is built from 16 residues. DNA for the CDR3: TGTGCCAGCAGCTTAGAACTGGCACGGGGGAATTCACCCCTCCACTTT. Translated: CASSLELARGNSPLHF.

The V and J genes are TRBV5-1 and TRBJ2-7; D might be TRBD2 (6 bases). The CDR3 covers 14 residues. Trimming took 5 bases from V and 0 from J, leaving 12 bases between them. In germline, CDR1 is SGHRS, CDR2 YFSETQ. CDR3 nucleotides: TGCGCCAGCAGTAGGGAGGACGTCTCCTACGAGCAGTACTTC. Protein sequence: CASSREDVSYEQYF.

The chain joins TRBV5-6 to TRBJ2-2; 8 bases fit TRBD2. Looked up from germline, CDR1 is SGHDT and CDR2 is YYEEEE. Trimming cost V 4 bases and J 4 bases; bases outside gene matches: 9. This CDR3 has 16 amino acids. CDR3 sequence (DNA): TGTGCCAGCAGCAACTTGGCGGGAGGATTCACCGGGGAGCTGTTTTTT. It specifies CASSNLAGGFTGELFF.

This rearrangement joins TRBV27 to TRBJ2-5, with a tentative D call TRBD2 (7 bases). Trimming stripped 2 bases from V and 5 bases from J, with 15 bases between. The CDR3 covers 15 residues. CDR1 and CDR2 (germline): MNHEY, SMNVEV (reference sequence). The CDR3 sequence: CASSLRGGAGETQYF. CDR3 sequence (DNA): TGTGCCAGCAGTTTAAGGGGGGGGGCCGGTGAGACCCAGTACTTC.

Worth noting for this clone: At the DNA level, this CDR3 is encoded by other sequences in the same sample as well. The chain recombines TRBV6-6 with TRBJ2-3; 7 nucleotides align to TRBD1. The length of the CDR3 is 15 residues. The V gene end was trimmed by 4 bases and the J gene end by 1 base; junction bases not matched to a gene: 5. Looked up from germline, CDR1 is MNHNY and CDR2 is SVGAGI (reference sequence). The CDR3 DNA is TGTGCCAGCAGTTCCCGCACAGGGGGCACAGATACGCAGTATTTT. It translates to CASSSRTGGTDTQYF.

Here the CDR3 DNA reads TGTGCCAGTAGTAGTCCCGGGACCGCCACCTACGAGCAGTACTTC. It translates to CASSSPGTATYEQYF. V is TRBV19 and J is TRBJ2-7; possibly TRBD1 or TRBD2 for D (5 bases each). Per germline, CDR1 LNHDA and CDR2 SQIVND (reference sequence). The CDR3 totals 15 residues. The V end was cut by 4 bases, the J end by 2 bases, with 15 bases between.